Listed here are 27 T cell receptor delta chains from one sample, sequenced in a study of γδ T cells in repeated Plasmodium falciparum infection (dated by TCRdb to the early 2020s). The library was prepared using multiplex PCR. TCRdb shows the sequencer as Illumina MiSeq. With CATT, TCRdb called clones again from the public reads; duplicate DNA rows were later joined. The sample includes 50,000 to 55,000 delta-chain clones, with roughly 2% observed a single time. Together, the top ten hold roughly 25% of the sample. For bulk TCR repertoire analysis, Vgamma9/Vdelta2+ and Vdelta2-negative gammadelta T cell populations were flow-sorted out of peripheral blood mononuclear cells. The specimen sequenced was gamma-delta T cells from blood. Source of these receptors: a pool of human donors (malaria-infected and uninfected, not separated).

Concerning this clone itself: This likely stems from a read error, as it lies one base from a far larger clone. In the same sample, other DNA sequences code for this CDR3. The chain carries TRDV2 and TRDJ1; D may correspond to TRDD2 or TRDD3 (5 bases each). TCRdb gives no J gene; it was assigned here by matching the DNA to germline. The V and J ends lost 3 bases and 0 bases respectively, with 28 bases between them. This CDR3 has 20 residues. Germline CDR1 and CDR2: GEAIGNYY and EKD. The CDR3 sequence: CACDSVAVRGASLYTDKLIF. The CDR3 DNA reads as TGTGCCTGTGACTCGGTCGCCGTTCGGGGAGCTTCCCTGTACACCGATAAACTCATCTTT.

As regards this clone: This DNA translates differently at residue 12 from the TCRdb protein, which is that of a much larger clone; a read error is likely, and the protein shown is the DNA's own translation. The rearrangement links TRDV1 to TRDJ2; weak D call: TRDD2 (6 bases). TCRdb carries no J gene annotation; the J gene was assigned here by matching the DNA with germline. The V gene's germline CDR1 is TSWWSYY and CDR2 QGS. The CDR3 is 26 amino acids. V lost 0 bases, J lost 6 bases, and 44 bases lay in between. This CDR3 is CALGELISRWNGVYLLPPLRAAQLFF. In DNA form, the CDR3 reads TGTGCTCTTGGGGAACTAATATCACGCTGGAATGGAGTATACCTCCTACCCCCGCTTCGGGCAGCACAACTCTTCTTT.

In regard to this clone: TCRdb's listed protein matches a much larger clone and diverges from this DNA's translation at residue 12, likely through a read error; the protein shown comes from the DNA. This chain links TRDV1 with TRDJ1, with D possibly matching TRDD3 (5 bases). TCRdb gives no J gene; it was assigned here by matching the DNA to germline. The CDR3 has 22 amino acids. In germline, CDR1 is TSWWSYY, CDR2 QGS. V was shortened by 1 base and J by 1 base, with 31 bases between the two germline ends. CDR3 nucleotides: TGTGCTCTTGGGGAACCCTATCATAGGCCGGGGGCTTGGGATCGATGCACCGATAAACTCATCTTT. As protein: CALGEPYHRPGAWDRCTDKLIF.

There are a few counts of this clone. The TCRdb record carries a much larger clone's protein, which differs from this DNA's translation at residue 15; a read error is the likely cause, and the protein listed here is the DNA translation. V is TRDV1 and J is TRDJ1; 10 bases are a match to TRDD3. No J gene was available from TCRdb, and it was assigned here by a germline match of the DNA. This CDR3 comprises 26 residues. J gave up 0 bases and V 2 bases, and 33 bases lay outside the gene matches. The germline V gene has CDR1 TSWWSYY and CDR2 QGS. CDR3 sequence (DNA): TGTGCTCTTGGGGAAGCGTCACTCCTACGCATTTACTGGGGGATGCCGGTGGTTTCTGACACCGATAAACTCATCTTT. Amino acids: CALGEASLLRIYWGMPVVSDTDKLIF.

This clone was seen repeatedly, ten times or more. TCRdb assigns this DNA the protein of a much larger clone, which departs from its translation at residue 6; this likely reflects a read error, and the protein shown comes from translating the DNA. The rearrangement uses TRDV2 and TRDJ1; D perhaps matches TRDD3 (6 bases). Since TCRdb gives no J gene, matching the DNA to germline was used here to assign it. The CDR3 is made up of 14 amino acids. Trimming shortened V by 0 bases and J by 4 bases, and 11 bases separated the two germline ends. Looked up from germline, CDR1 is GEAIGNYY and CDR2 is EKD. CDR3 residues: CACDTAGIGDKLIF. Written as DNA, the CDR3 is TGTGCCTGTGACACCGCGGGGATCGGCGATAAACTCATCTTT.

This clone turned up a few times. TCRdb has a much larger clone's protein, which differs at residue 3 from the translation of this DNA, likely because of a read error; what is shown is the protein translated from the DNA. The CDR3 loop is CASRTGWGNKLIF. CDR3 bases: TGTGCCTCTAGGACGGGCTGGGGGAATAAACTCATCTTT. The chain employs TRDV3 and TRDJ1; 8 bases match TRDD3. The J gene comes from matching the DNA to germline here; TCRdb lacks it. Germline trimming cut 4 bases from V and 6 bases from J; bases unmatched to any gene: 10. Germline CDR1 is TVYSNPD and CDR2 is GDNSRS (reference sequence). The CDR3 loop spans 13 amino acids.

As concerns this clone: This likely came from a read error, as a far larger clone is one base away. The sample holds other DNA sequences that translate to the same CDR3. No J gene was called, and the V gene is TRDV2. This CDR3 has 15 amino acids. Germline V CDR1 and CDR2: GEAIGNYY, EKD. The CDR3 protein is CACDPHPQYTDKLIF. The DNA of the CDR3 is TGTGCCTGTGACCCTCACCCCCAGTACACCGATAAGCTCATCTTT.

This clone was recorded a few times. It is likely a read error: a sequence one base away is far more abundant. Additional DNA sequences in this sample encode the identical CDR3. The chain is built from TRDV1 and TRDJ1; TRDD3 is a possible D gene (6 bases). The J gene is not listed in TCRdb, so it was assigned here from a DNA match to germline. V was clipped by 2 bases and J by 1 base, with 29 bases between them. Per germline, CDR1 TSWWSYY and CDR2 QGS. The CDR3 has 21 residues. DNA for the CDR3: TGTGCTCTTGGGGAAGGAACTTTATCCGTACTGGGAGATAGGGGCACCGATAAACTCATCTTT. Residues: CALGEGTLSVLGDRGTDKLIF.

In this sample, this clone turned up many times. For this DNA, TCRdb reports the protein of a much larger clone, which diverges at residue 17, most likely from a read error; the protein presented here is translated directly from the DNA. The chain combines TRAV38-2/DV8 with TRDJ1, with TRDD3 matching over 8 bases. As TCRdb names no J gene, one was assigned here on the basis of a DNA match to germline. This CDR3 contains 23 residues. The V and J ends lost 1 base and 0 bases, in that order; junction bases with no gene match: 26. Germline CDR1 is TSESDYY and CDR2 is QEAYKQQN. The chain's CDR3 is CAYRSRRPQTARGYTEHTDKLIF. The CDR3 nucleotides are TGTGCTTATAGGAGCCGCCGACCCCAAACCGCCCGGGGATACACCGAGCACACCGATAAACTCATCTTT.

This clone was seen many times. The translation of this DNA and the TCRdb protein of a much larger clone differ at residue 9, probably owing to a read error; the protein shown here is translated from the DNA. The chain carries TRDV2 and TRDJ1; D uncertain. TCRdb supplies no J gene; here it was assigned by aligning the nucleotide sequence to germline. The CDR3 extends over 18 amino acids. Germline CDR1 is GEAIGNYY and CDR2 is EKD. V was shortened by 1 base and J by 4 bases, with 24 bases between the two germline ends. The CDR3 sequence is CACDTVSLRATGDDKLIF. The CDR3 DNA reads TGTGCCTGTGACACGGTTTCACTGAGGGCTACGGGAGACGATAAACTCATCTTT.

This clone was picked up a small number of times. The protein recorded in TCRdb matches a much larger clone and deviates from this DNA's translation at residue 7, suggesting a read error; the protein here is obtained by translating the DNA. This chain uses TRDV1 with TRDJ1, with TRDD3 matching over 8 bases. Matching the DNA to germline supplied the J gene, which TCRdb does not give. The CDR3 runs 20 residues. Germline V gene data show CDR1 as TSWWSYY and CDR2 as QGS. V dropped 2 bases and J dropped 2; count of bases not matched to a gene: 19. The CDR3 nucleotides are TGTGCTCTTGGGGAAGTGTGTCCCAGGAGGATGGGGGATTGGACCGATAAACTCATCTTT. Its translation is CALGEVCPRRMGDWTDKLIF.

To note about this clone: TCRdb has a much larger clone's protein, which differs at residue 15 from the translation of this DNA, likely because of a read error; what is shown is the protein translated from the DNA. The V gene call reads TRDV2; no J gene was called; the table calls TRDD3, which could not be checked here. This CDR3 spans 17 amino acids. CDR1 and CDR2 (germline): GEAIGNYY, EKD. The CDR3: CACDLLGDIPQTDKPIF. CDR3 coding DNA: TGTGCCTGTGACCTACTGGGGGATATTCCTCAGACCGATAAACCCATCTTT.

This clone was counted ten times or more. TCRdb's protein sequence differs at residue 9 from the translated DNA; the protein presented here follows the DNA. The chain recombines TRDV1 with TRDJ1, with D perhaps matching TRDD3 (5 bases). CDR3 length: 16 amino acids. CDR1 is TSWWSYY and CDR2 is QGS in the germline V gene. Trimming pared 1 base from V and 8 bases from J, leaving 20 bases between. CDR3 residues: CALGEHRWQGSGKLIF. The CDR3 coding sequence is TGTGCTCTTGGGGAACACAGGTGGCAGGGATCAGGGAAACTCATCTTT.

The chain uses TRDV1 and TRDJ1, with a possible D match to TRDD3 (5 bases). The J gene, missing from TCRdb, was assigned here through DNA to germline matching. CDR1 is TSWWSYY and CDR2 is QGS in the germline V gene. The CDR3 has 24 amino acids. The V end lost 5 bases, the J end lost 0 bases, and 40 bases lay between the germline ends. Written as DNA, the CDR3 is TGTGCTCTTGGGAAGGATAACTTCTATCCCCTATTAAAGAAAAAACAATTTTACACCGATAAACTCATCTTT. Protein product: CALGKDNFYPLLKKKQFYTDKLIF.

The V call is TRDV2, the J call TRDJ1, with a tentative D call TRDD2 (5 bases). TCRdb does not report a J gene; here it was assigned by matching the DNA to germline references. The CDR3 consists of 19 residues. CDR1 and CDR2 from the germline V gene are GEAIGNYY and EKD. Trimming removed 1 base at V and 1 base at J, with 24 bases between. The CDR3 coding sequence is TGTGCCTGTGACACGTCCCTCTTCCCCCGTGACCAATTCACCGATAAACTCATCTTT. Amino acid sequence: CACDTSLFPRDQFTDKLIF.

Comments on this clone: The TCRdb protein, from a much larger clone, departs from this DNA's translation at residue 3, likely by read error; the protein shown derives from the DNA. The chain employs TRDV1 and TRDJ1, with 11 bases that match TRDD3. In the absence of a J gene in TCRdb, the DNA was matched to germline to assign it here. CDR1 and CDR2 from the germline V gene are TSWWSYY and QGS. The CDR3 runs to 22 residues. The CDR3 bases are TGTGCTCCTGGGGAAACTCCACCTTACTGGGGGATATCGAGGAGGTACACCGATAAACTCATCTTT. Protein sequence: CAPGETPPYWGISRRYTDKLIF.

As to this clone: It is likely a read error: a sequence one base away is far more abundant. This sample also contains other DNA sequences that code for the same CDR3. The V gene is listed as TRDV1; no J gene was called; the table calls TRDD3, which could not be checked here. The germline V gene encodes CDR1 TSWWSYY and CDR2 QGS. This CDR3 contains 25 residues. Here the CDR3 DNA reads TGTGCTCTTGGGGAAAACTCCTTCCTTCAAGACTGGGGGATACGCGGGGGATGGCTCACCGATAAGCTCATCTTT. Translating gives CALGENSFLQDWGIRGGWLTDKLIF.

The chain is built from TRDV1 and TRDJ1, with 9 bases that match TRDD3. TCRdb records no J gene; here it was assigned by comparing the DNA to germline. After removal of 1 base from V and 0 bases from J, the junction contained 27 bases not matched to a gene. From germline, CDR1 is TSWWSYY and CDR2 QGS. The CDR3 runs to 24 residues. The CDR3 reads CALGEPSRLGDYHPFGPYTDKLIF. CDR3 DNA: TGTGCTCTTGGGGAACCCTCACGCCTGGGGGATTACCACCCCTTCGGTCCTTACACCGATAAACTCATCTTT.

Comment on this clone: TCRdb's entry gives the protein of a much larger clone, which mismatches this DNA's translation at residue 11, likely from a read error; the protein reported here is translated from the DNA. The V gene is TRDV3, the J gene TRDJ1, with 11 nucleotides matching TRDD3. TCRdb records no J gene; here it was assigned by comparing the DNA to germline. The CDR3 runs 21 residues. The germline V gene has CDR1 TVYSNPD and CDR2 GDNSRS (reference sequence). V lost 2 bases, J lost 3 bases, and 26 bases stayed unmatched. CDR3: CAFETWPSAYNGGYVSDKLIF. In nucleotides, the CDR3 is TGTGCCTTTGAGACTTGGCCTTCCGCCTATAATGGGGGATACGTCTCCGATAAACTCATCTTT.

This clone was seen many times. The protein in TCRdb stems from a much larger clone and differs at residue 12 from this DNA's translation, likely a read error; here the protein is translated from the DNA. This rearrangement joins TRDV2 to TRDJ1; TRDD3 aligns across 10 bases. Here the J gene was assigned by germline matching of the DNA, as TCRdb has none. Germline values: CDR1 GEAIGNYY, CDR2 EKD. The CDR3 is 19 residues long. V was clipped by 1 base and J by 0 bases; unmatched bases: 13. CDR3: CACDTLSPTGGWYTDKLIF. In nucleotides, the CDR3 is TGTGCCTGTGACACTTTGAGCCCCACTGGGGGATGGTACACCGATAAACTCATCTTT.

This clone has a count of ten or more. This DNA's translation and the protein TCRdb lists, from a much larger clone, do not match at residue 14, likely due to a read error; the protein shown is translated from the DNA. Here the CDR3 reads CAFKAFLDFIYWGMSYTDKLIF. The CDR3, as DNA: TGTGCCTTTAAGGCCTTCCTAGATTTTATTTACTGGGGGATGTCGTACACCGATAAACTCATCTTT. The V gene is TRDV3, the J gene TRDJ1; 10 bases agree with TRDD3. No J gene was available from TCRdb, and it was assigned here by a germline match of the DNA. Per germline, CDR1 TVYSNPD and CDR2 GDNSRS (reference sequence). The J segment lost 0 bases and the V segment lost 1 base, leaving 26 bases of the junction unmatched. The CDR3 covers 22 residues.

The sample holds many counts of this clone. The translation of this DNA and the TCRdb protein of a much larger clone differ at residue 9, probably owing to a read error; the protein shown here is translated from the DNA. CDR3 in amino acids: CALGEPGIDPYWGIRPSYTDKLIF. CDR3 DNA sequence: TGTGCTCTTGGGGAACCGGGGATTGATCCCTACTGGGGGATACGACCTTCTTACACCGATAAACTCATCTTT. V and J are TRDV1 and TRDJ1; 13 bases align to TRDD3. J was trimmed by 0 bases and V by 1 base; bases with no gene match: 23. CDR1 is TSWWSYY and CDR2 is QGS in the germline V gene. The CDR3 is 24 residues long.

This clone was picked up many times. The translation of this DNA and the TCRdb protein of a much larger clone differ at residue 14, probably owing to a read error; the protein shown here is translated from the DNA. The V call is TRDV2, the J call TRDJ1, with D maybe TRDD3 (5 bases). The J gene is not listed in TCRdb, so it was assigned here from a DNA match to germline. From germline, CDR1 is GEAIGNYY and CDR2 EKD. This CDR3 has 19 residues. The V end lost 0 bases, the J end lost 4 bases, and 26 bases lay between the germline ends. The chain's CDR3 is CACDTVSGGSPSHIDKLIF. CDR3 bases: TGTGCCTGTGACACCGTCTCGGGGGGGTCCCCGAGCCACATCGATAAACTCATCTTT.

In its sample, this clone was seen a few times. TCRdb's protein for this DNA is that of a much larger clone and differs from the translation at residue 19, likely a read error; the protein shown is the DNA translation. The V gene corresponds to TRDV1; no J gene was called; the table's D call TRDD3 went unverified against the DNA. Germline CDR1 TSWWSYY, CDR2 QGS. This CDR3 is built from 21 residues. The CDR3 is CALGEVCSSFLGDSNTDKPIF. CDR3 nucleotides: TGTGCTCTTGGGGAGGTATGTTCCTCCTTCCTGGGGGATAGCAACACCGATAAACCCATCTTT.

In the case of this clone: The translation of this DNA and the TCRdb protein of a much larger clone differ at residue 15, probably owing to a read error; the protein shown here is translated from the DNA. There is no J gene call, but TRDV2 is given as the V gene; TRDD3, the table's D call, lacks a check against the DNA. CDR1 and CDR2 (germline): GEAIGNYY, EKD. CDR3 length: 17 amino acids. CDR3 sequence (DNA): TGTGCCTGTGACACCCCATGGGTGGGGGATACCTCCGATAAATTCATCTTT. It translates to CACDTPWVGDTSDKFIF.

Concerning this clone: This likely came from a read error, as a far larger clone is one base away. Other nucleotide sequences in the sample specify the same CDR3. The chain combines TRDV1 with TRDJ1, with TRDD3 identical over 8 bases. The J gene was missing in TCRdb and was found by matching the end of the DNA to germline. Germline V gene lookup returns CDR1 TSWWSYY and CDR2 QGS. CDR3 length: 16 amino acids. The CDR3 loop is CAPNYGRGISADKLIF. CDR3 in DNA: TGCGCTCCCAACTACGGACGGGGGATATCGGCCGATAAACTCATCTTT.

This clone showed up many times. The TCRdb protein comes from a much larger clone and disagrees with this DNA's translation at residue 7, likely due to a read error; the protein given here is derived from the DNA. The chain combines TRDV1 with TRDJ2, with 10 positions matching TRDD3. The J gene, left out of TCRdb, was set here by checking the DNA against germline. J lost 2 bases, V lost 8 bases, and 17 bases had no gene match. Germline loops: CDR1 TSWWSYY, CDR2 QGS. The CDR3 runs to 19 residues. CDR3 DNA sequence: TGTGCTCTTTTTCCTACTGCTGGGGGATATTTAGCCTTGACAGCACAACTCTTCTTT. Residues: CALFPTAGGYLALTAQLFF.